Below, 2 T cell receptor beta chains from the same sample are listed, as sequenced in a study of CD4 and CD8 cells across lung adenocarcinoma regions (dated by TCRdb to the late 2010s). Libraries were made using PCR. This sample was sequenced with a HiSeq X Ten. TCRdb reprocessing: public reads trimmed at Q25 with fastp, clones called with MiXCR, in-frame beta chains kept. One record per CDR3 amino acid sequence lists the most common genes and DNA. The sample profile shows around 25,000 distinct CDR3 sequences; 50% of them were found once. The ten largest account for about 44% of the sample. Sequenced sample: CD8+ T cells from the center of a lung tumor. This sample's cell subset or site label indicates: tumor center region. These receptors all stem from a male donor with lung adenocarcinoma. The CD4 and CD8 labels of this study may be unreliable.

Worth noting for this clonotype: One end of the junction does not line up with germline, which may come from a read error. The J gene is TRBJ2-3, the V gene TRBV27; D not certain. There are 15 residues in the CDR3. Germline-derived CDR1 and CDR2 are MNHEY and SMNVEV (reference sequence). CDR3 in amino acids: CASSLNTGGPDTQYF. The CDR3 nucleotides read TGTGCCAGCAGTCTCAACACCGGTGGCCCAGATACGCAGTATTTC.

On this clonotype itself: Germline and junction disagree at one end, which may indicate a read error. J is TRBJ2-4 and V is TRBV6-1, with D hard to call. CDR3 length equals 11 residues. Germline CDR1 reads MNHNS; CDR2 reads SASEGT. CDR3 residues: CASSDHGIQYF. The DNA of the CDR3 is TGTGCGAGCAGTGACCATGGGATTCAGTACTTC.